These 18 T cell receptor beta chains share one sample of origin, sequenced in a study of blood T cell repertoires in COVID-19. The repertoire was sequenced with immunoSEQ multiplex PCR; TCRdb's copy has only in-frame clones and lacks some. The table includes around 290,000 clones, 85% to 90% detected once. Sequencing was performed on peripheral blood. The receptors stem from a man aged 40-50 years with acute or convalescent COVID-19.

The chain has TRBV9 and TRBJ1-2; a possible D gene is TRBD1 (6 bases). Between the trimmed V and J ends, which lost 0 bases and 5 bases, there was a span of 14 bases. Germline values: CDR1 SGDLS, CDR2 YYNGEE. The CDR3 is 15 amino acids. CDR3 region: CASSVEVGARYGYTF. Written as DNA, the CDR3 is TGTGCCAGCAGCGTAGAAGTGGGGGCACGGTATGGCTACACCTTC.

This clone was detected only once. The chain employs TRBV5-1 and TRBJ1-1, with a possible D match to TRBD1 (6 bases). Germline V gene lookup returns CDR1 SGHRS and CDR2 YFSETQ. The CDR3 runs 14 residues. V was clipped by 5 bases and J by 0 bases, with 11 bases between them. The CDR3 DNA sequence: TGCGCCAGCAGACAGGGACATTTGAACACTGAAGCTTTCTTT. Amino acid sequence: CASRQGHLNTEAFF.

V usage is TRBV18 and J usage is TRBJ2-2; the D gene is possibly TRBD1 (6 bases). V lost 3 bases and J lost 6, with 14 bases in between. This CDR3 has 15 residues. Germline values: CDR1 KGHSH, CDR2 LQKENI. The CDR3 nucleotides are TGTGCCAGCTCACCGGAGAACAGGGCCGCCGGGGAGCTGTTTTTT. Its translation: CASSPENRAAGELFF. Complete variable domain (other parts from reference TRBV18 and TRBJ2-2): NAGVMQNPRHLVRRRGQEARLRCSPMKGHSHVYWYRQLPEEGLKFMVYLQKENIIDESGMPKERFSAEFPKEGPSILRIQQVVRGDSAAYFCASSPENRAAGELFFGEGSRLTVL.

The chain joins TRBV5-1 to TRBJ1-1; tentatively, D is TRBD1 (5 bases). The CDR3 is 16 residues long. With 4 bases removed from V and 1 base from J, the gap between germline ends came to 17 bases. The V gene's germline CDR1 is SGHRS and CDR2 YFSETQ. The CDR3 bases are TGCGCCAGCAGCCGAACGGGACTCCGGAGGAACACTGAAGCTTTCTTT. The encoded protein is CASSRTGLRRNTEAFF.

Here the CDR3 reads CASSLGEAGSNSPLHF. For the CDR3, the DNA is TGTGCCAGCAGCTTGGGAGAGGCAGGGTCAAATTCACCCCTCCACTTT. The chain carries TRBV5-6 and TRBJ1-6, with a tentative D call TRBD1 (5 bases). The germline CDR1 and CDR2 sequences are SGHDT and YYEEEE. Between the trimmed V and J ends, which lost 0 bases and 7 bases, there was a span of 14 bases. This CDR3 has 16 amino acids. The whole variable domain, filled in from reference TRBV5-6 and TRBJ1-6, reads DAGVTQSPTHLIKTRGQQVTLRCSPKSGHDTVSWYQQALGQGPQFIFQYYEEEERQRGNFPDRFSGHQFPNYSSELNVNALLLGDSALYLCASSLGEAGSNSPLHFGNGTRLTVT.

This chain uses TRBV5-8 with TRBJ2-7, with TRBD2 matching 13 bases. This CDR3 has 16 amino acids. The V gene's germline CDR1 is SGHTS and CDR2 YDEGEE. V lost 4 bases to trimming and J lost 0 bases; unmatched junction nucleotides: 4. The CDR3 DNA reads TGTGCCAGCAGCATACTAGCGGGGGGGTACTCCTACGAGCAGTACTTC. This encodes CASSILAGGYSYEQYF.

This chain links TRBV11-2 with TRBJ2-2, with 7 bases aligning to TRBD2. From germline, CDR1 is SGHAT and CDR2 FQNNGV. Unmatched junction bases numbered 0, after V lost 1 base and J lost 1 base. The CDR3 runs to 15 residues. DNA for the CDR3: TGTGCCAGCAGCTTAGTAGCGGGGAACACCGGGGAGCTGTTTTTT. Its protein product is CASSLVAGNTGELFF.

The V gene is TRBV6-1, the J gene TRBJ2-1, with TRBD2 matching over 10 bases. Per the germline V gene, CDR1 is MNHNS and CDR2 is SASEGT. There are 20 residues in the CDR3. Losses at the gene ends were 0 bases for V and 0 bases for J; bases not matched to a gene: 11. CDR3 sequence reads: CASSEALRGLAKSSYNEQFF. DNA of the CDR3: TGTGCCAGCAGTGAAGCGCTTCGGGGACTAGCGAAGAGCTCCTACAATGAGCAGTTCTTC.

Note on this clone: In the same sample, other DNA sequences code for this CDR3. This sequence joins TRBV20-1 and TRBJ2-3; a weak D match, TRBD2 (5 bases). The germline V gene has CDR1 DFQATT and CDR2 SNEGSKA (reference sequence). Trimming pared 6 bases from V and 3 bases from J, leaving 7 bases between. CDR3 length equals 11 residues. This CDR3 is CSATGTDTQYF. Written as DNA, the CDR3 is TGCAGTGCGACGGGGACAGATACGCAGTATTTT.

CDR3 sequence reads: CASKRKEVNTEAFF. For the CDR3, the DNA is TGTGCCAGCAAACGGAAAGAGGTGAACACTGAAGCTTTCTTT. V and J are TRBV6-5 and TRBJ1-1; D gene uncertain. CDR3 size: 14 residues. Per germline, CDR1 MNHEY and CDR2 SVGAGI. Trimming cost V 7 bases and J 0 bases, with 12 bases left between them.

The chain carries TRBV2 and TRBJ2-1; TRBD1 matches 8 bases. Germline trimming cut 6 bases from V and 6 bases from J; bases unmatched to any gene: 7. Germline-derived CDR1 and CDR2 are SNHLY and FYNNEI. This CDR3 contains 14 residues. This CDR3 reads CASRYRDRTNEQFF. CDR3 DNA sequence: TGTGCCAGCAGGTACCGGGACAGGACCAATGAGCAGTTCTTC.

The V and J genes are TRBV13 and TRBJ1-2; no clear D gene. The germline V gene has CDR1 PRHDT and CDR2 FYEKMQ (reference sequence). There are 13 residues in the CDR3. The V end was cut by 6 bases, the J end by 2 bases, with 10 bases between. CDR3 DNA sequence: TGTGCCAGCAGGGCAGGTACAAACTATGGCTACACCTTC. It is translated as CASRAGTNYGYTF.

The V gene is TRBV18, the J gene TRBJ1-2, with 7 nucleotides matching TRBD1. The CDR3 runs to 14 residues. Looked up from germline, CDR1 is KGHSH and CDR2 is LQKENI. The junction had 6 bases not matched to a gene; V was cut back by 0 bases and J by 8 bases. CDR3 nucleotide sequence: TGTGCCAGCTCACCACCCGAACAGGGGCTGGGCTACACCTTC. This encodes CASSPPEQGLGYTF. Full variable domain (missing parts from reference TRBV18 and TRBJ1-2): NAGVMQNPRHLVRRRGQEARLRCSPMKGHSHVYWYRQLPEEGLKFMVYLQKENIIDESGMPKERFSAEFPKEGPSILRIQQVVRGDSAAYFCASSPPEQGLGYTFGSGTRLTVV.

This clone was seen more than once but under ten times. CDR3 loop: CASSPGDRVVRGYTF. CDR3 bases: TGTGCCAGCAGCCCCGGAGACAGGGTCGTCCGTGGCTACACCTTC. The rearrangement uses TRBV9 and TRBJ1-2, with 7 bases aligning to TRBD1. Germline trimming cut 4 bases from V and 7 bases from J; bases unmatched to any gene: 13. Germline CDR1 SGDLS, CDR2 YYNGEE. CDR3 length equals 15 residues.

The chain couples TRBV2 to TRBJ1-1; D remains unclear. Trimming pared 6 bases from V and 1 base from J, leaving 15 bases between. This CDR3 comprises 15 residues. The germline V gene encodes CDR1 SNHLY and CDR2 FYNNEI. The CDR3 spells CASRTFRQANTEAFF. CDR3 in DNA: TGTGCCAGCAGGACATTCAGGCAGGCGAACACTGAAGCTTTCTTT. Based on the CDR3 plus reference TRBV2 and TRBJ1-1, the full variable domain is EPEVTQTPSHQVTQMGQEVILRCVPISNHLYFYWYRQILGQKVEFLVSFYNNEISEKSEIFDDQFSVERPDGSNFTLKIRSTKLEDSAMYFCASRTFRQANTEAFFGQGTRLTVV.

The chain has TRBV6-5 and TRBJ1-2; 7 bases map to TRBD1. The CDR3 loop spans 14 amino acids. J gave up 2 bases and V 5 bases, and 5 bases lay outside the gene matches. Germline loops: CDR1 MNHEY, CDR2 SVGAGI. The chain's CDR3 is CASSPDRANYGYTF. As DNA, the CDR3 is TGTGCCAGCAGTCCCGACAGGGCAAACTATGGCTACACCTTC.

CDR3 amino acids: CASSGQVSGNTIYF. Written as DNA, the CDR3 is TGTGCCAGCAGTGGACAGGTCTCTGGAAACACCATATATTTT. This sequence joins TRBV25-1 and TRBJ1-3, with a weak D call TRBD1 (6 bases). The CDR3 is 14 residues long. V was clipped by 4 bases and J by 0 bases, with 7 bases between them. Germline values: CDR1 MGHDK, CDR2 SYGVNS. Supplemented by reference TRBV25-1 and TRBJ1-3, the full variable domain reads EADIYQTPRYLVIGTGKKITLECSQTMGHDKMYWYQQDPGMELHLIHYSYGVNSTEKGDLSSESTVSRIRTEHFPLTLESARPSHTSQYLCASSGQVSGNTIYFGEGSWLTVV.

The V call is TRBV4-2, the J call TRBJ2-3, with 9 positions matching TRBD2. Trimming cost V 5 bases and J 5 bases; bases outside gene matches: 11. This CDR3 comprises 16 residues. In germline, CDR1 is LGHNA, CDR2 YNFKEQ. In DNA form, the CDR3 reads TGTGCCAGCAGCGAAAGACTAGCGGTTGGTGGAGATACGCAGTATTTT. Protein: CASSERLAVGGDTQYF.